The entry below gives a single T cell receptor beta chain sequence along with its context. Its target is not known. The data were taken from a study of cytomegalovirus exposure and HLA in healthy donors. Findings and caveats of the study: Rare TCR sequences dominated, though some public TCRs recurred in many donors.

The protocol was immunoSEQ multiplex PCR, while the TCRdb copy is restricted to in-frame clones and leaves out a portion. The table has 110,000 to 150,000 clones, roughly 81% seen once. Germline V CDR1 and CDR2: MNHEY, SMNVEV (reference sequence). This CDR3 is built from 17 residues. V shed 0 bases and J shed 0 bases, with 14 bases lying between them. The TCR comes from a woman in her twenties or thirties in good health and CMV-seronegative. V and J are TRBV27 and TRBJ1-1; no reliable D call. Sequencing input: PBMCs. CDR3 in DNA: TGTGCCAGCAGTTTATCCGGAGAGTGGCGGATGAACACTGAAGCTTTCTTT. It encodes CASSLSGEWRMNTEAFF.